A selection of T cell receptor beta chains follows, all from one sample in a study of blood T cell repertoires in COVID-19. Some clones are missing from TCRdb's copy, which holds only in-frame ones; the method was immunoSEQ multiplex PCR. The table has hundreds of thousands of clones, around 87% seen once. Sequences were obtained from PBMCs or T cells enriched from blood (not recorded which). These receptors all stem from a young woman with acute COVID-19. The CDR3 runs from the conserved cysteine through the conserved F or W. The D gene is left open where the match is weak. Expanded clones get a size class; other rows say once, few or many, or leave the size out.

clone_size	v_call	j_call	d_call	cdr3_aa	cdr3_nt
few	TRBV3-1/TRBV3-2	TRBJ2-7	-	CASSQDNSYEQYF	TGTGCCAGCAGCCAAGACAACTCCTACGAGCAGTACTTC
-	TRBV6-5	TRBJ1-4	-	CASSLLQDSLEKLFF	TGTGCCAGCAGCCTACTCCAGGACAGCCTTGAAAAACTGTTTTTT
-	TRBV4-1	TRBJ2-1	-	CASSQDFRDTAYNEQFF	TGCGCCAGCAGCCAAGATTTCAGGGACACAGCCTACAATGAGCAGTTCTTC
-	TRBV5-4	TRBJ1-1	-	CASSLGSTEAFF	TGTGCCAGCAGCTTGGGCAGCACTGAAGCTTTCTTT
few	TRBV3-1/TRBV3-2	TRBJ2-7	-	CASSLSGVDEQYF	TGTGCCAGCAGCCTCTCGGGAGTGGACGAGCAGTACTTC
once	TRBV28	TRBJ2-1	-	CASSGGGGISSYNEQFF	TGTGCCAGCAGCGGGGGAGGGGGAATAAGCTCCTACAATGAGCAGTTCTTC
-	TRBV6-5	TRBJ2-1	TRBD1	CASSYPGTGPYNEQFF	TGTGCCAGCAGTTACCCCGGGACAGGGCCATACAATGAGCAGTTCTTC
-	TRBV27	TRBJ2-1	TRBD2	CASSRAGGLNEQFF	TGTGCCAGCAGTAGGGCGGGAGGACTCAATGAGCAGTTCTTC
-	TRBV7-9	TRBJ2-6	-	CASPTPLPGEFPGANVLTF	TGTGCCAGCCCCACCCCCCTGCCGGGGGAGTTCCCTGGGGCCAACGTCCTGACTTTC
-	TRBV11-2	TRBJ2-3	TRBD2	CASSFLAGRGTDTQYF	TGTGCCAGCAGCTTCCTAGCGGGGAGGGGTACGGATACGCAGTATTTT
-	TRBV5-1	TRBJ2-1	-	CASSLAGRGPRNEQFF	TGCGCCAGCAGCTTGGCGGGCCGAGGGCCTCGCAATGAGCAGTTCTTC